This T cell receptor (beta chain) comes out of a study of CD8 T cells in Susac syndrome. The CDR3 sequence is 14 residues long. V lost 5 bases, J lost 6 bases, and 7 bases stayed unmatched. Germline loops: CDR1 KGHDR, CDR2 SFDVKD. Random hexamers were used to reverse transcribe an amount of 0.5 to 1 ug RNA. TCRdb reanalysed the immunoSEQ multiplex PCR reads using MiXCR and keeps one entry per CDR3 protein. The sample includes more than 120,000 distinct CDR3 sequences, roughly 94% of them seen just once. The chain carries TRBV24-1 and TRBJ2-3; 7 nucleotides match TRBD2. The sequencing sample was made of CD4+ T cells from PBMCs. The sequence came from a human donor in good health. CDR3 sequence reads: CATSVASGRDTQYF. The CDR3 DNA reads TGTGCCACCAGTGTGGCTAGCGGACGGGATACGCAGTATTTT.